This TCR beta chain was documented in a study of early T cells in non-severe SARS-CoV-2 infection. Study in general: Sequencing targeted bulk RNA from unsorted whole blood, leaving chains unpaired. Study-wide results and limits: VDJdb matches were skewed toward anti-spike CD8 T cell responses.

This CDR3 has 16 residues. V lost 6 bases, J lost 1 base, and 14 bases stayed unmatched. Germline V CDR1 and CDR2: SQVTM, ANQGSEA. About this clonotype: Its antigen is unidentified.

Each cDNA molecule carried a unique molecular identifier. MiXCR was run by TCRdb on the 5' RACE reads, yielding one entry per CDR3 protein. Seen here are 20,000 to 25,000 distinct CDR3 sequences, 4.8% observed once, and the top ten hold under 8%. Material for sequencing was whole blood. The rearrangement uses TRBV29-1 and TRBJ2-5; 7 bases map to TRBD1. This TCR derives from an adult who was a healthcare worker with PCR-confirmed SARS-CoV-2 infection or an uninfected control (not recorded which). DNA of the CDR3: TGCAGCGTCATTATACCGGGACAGACATTCCAAGAGACCCAGTACTTC. Amino acid sequence: CSVIIPGQTFQETQYF.